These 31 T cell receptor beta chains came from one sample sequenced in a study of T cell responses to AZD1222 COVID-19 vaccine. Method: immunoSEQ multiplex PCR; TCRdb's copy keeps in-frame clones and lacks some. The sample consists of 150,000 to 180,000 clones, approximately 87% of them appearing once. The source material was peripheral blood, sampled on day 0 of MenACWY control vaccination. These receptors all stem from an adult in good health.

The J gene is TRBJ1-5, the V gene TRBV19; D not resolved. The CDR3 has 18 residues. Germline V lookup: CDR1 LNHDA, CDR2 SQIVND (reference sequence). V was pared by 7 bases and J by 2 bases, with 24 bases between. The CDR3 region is CASTPSLVAGGGNQPQHF. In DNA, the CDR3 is TGTGCCAGTACCCCAAGTTTAGTGGCAGGCGGAGGCAATCAGCCCCAGCATTTT.

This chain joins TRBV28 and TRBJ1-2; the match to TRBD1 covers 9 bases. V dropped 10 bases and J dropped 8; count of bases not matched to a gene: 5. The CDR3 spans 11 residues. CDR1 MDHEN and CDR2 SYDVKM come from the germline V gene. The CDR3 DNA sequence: TGTGCCACCAACAGGGGGCTGGGCTACACCTTC. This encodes CATNRGLGYTF.

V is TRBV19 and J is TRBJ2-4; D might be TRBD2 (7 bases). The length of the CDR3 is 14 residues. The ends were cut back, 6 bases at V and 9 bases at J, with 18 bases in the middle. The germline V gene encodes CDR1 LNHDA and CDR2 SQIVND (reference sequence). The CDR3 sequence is CASSLGGGGSIQYF. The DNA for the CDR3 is TGTGCCAGTAGCCTCGGGGGAGGGGGAAGCATTCAGTACTTC.

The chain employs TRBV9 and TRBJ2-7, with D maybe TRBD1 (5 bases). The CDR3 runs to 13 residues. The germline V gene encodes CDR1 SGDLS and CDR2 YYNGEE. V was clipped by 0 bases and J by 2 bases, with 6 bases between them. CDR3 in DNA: TGTGCCAGCAGCGTAGGACAGACCTACGAGCAGTACTTC. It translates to CASSVGQTYEQYF.

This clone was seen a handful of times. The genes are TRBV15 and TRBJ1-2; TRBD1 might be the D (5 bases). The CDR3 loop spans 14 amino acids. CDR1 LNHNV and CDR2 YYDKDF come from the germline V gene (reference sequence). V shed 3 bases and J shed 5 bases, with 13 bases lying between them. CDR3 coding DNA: TGTGCCACCAGCAGGGACACCCTGGGGTATGGCTACACCTTC. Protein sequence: CATSRDTLGYGYTF.

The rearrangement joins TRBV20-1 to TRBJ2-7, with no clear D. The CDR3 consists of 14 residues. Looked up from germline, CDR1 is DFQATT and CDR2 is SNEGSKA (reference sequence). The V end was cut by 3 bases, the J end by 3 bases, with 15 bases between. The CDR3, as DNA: TGCAGTGCTAGTAGGTTCCTGACGAACTACGAGCAGTACGTC. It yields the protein CSASRFLTNYEQYV.

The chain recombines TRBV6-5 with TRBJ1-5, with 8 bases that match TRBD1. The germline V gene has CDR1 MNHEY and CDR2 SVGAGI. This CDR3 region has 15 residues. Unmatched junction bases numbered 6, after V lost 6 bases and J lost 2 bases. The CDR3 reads CASRGQVFGNQPQHF. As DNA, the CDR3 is TGTGCCAGCAGGGGACAGGTCTTCGGCAATCAGCCCCAGCATTTT.

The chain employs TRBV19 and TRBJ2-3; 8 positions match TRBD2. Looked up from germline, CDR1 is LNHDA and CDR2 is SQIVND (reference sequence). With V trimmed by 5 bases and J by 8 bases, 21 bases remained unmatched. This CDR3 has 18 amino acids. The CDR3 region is CASSVMELAGPGGGTQYF. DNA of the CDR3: TGTGCCAGTAGTGTCATGGAGCTAGCGGGCCCCGGTGGTGGTACGCAGTATTTT.

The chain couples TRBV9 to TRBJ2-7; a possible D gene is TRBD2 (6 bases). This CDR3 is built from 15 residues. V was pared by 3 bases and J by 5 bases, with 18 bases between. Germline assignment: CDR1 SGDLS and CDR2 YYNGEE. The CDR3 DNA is TGTGCCAGCAGCGCCGGAACTAGCTCTTTCCACGAGCAGTACTTC. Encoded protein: CASSAGTSSFHEQYF.

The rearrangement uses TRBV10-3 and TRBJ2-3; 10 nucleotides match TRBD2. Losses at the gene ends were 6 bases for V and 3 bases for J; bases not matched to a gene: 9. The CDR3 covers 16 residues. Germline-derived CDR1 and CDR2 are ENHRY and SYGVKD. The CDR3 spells CAISEASGGRTDTQYF. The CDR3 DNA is TGTGCCATCAGCGAGGCTAGCGGGGGTCGGACAGATACGCAGTATTTT.

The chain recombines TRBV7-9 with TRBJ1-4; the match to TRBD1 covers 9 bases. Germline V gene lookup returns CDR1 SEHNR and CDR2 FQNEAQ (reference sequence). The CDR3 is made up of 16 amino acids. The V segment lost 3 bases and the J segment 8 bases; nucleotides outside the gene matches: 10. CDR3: CASSFGDRVVGEKLFF. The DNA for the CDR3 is TGTGCCAGCAGCTTCGGGGACAGGGTCGTCGGGGAAAAACTGTTTTTT.

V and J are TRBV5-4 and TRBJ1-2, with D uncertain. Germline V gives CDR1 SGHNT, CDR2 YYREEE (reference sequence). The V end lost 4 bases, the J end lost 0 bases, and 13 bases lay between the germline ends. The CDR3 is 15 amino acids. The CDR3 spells CASSTFTEANYGYTF. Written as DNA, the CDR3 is TGTGCCAGCAGCACTTTCACGGAGGCTAACTATGGCTACACCTTC.

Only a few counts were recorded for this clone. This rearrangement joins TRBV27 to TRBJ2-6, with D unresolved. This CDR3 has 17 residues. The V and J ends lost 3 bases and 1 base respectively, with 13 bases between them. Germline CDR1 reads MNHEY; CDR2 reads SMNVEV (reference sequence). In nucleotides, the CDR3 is TGTGCCAGCAGTTTGGTAGGGTTGGGTTCTGGGGCCAACGTCCTGACTTTC. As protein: CASSLVGLGSGANVLTF.

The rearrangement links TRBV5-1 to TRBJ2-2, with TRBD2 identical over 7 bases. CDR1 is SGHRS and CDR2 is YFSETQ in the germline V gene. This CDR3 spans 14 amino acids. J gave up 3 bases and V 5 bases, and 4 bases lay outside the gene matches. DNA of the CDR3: TGCGCCAGCAGTTCCCGGGGGGACACCGGGGAGCTGTTTTTT. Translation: CASSSRGDTGELFF.

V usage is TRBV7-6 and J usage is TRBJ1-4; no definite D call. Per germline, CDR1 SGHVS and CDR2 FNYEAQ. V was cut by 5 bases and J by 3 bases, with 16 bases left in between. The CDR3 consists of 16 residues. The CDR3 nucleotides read TGTGCCAGCAGCCCGGGTTTCCTTCTTTCTAATGAAAAACTGTTTTTT. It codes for CASSPGFLLSNEKLFF.

The CDR3 sequence: CASSPPWPGVYEQFF. CDR3 DNA: TGTGCCAGCAGCCCCCCTTGGCCGGGGGTCTATGAGCAGTTCTTC. The genes are TRBV28 and TRBJ2-1, with D possibly being TRBD2 (6 bases). Germline CDR1 MDHEN, CDR2 SYDVKM. This CDR3 region has 15 residues. Trimming shortened V by 6 bases and J by 8 bases, and 20 bases separated the two germline ends.

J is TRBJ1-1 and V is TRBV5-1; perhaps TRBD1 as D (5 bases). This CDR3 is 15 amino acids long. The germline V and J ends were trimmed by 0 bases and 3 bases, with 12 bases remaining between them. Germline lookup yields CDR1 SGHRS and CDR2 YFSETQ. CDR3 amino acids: CASSLEGRGDTEAFF. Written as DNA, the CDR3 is TGCGCCAGCAGCTTGGAGGGCAGAGGGGACACTGAAGCTTTCTTT. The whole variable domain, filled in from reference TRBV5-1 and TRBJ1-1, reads KAGVTQTPRYLIKTRGQQVTLSCSPISGHRSVSWYQQTPGQGLQFLFEYFSETQRNKGNFPGRFSGRQFSNSRSEMNVSTLELGDSALYLCASSLEGRGDTEAFFGQGTRLTVV.

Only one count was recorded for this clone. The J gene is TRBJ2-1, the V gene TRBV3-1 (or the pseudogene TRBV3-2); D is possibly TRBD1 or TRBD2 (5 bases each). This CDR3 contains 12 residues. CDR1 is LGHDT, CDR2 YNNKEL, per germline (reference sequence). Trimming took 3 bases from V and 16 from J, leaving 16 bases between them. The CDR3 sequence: CASSHRDASPFF. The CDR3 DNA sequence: TGTGCCAGCAGCCACCGGGACGCCTCACCCTTCTTC.

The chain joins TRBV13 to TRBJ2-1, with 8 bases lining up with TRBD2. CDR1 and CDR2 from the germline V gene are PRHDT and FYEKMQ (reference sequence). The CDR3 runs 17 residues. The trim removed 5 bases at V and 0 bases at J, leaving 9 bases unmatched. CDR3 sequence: CASSTIRSGSSYNEQFF. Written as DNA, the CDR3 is TGTGCCAGCAGCACTATTAGGAGCGGGAGCTCCTACAATGAGCAGTTCTTC.

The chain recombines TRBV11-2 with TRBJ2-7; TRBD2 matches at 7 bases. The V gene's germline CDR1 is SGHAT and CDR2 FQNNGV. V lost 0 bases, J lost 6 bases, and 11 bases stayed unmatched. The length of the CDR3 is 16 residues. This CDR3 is CASSLDLWAGVSEQYF. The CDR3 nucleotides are TGTGCCAGCAGCTTAGATTTATGGGCGGGGGTTTCCGAGCAGTACTTC.

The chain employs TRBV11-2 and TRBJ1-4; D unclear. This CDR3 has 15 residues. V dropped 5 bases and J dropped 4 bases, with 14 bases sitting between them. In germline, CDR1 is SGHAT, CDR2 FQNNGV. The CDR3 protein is CASSPRTQSNEKLFF. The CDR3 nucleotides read TGTGCCAGCAGCCCTCGGACTCAGAGTAATGAAAAACTGTTTTTT.

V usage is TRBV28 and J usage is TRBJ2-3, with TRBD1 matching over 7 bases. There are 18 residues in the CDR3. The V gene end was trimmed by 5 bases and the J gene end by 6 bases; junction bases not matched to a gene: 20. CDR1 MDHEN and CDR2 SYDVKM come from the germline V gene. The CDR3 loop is CASSPPWFRTGQGDTQYF. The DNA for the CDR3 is TGTGCCAGCAGTCCCCCCTGGTTCCGGACAGGCCAAGGCGATACGCAGTATTTT.

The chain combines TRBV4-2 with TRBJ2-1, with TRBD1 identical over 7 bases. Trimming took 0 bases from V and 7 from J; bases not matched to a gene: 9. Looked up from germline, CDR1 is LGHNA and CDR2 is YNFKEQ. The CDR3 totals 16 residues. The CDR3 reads CASSQDSRGPRNEQFF. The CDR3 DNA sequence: TGTGCCAGCAGCCAAGACTCGAGGGGGCCGAGGAATGAGCAGTTCTTC.

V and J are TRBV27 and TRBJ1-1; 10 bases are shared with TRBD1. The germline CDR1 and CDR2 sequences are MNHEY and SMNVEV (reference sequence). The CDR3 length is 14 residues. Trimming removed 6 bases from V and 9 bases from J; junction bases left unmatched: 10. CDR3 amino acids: CASSGRQGASKAFF. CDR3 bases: TGTGCCAGCAGCGGGAGACAGGGGGCGTCGAAAGCTTTCTTT.

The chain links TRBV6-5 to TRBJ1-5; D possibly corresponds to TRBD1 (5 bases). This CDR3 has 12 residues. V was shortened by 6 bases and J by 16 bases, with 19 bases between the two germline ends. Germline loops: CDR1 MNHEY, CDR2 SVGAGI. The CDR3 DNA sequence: TGTGCCAGCAGCCCCCAGGGAGGGACGCCTCATTTT. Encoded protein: CASSPQGGTPHF.

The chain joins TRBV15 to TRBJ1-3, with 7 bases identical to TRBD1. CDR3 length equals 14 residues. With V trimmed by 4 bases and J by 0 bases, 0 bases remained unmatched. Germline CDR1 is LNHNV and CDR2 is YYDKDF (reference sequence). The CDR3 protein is CATSTGGSGNTIYF. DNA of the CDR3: TGTGCCACCAGCACAGGGGGCTCTGGAAACACCATATATTTT.

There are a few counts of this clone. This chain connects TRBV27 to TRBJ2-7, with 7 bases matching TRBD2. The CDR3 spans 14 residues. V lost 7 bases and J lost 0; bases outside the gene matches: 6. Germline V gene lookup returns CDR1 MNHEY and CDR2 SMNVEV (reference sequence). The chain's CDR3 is CASTRGGASYEQYF. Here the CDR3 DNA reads TGTGCCAGCACCCGGGGAGGGGCCTCCTACGAGCAGTACTTC.

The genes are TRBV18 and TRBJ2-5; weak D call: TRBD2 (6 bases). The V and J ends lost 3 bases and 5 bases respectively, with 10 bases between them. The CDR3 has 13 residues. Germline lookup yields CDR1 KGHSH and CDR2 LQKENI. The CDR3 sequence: CASSPGTGETQYF. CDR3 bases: TGTGCCAGCTCACCGGGGACTGGGGAGACCCAGTACTTC.

CDR3 coding DNA: TGTGCCACCATGGAGGGCTCCTTCACAGATACGCAGTATTTT. Amino acid sequence: CATMEGSFTDTQYF. This rearrangement joins TRBV13 to TRBJ2-3; possible D gene TRBD2, 6 bases. The CDR3 extends over 14 amino acids. Germline CDR1 and CDR2: PRHDT and FYEKMQ (reference sequence). V was pared by 10 bases and J by 2 bases, with 16 bases between.

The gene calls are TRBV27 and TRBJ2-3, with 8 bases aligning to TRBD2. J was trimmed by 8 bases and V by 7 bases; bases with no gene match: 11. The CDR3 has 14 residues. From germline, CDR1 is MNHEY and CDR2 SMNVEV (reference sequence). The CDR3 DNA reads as TGTGCCAGCAAAAAAGTAGTTAGCGGGGTTACGCAGTATTTT. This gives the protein CASKKVVSGVTQYF.

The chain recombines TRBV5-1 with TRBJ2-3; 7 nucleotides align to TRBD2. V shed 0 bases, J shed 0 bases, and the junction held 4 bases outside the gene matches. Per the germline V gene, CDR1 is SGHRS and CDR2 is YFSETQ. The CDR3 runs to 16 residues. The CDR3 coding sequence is TGCGCCAGCAGCTTGGGATCTAGCGGAAGCACAGATACGCAGTATTTT. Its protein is CASSLGSSGSTDTQYF. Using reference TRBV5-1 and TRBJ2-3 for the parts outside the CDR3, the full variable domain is KAGVTQTPRYLIKTRGQQVTLSCSPISGHRSVSWYQQTPGQGLQFLFEYFSETQRNKGNFPGRFSGRQFSNSRSEMNVSTLELGDSALYLCASSLGSSGSTDTQYFGPGTRLTVL.